The rows below give T cell receptor beta chains drawn from one sample of a study of CD8 T cells in ankylosing spondylitis. Via MiXCR, TCRdb re-called the 5' RACE reads, giving one row per CDR3 protein. The data contain fewer than 450,000 distinct CDR3 sequences, more than 15% of them seen just once; the ten biggest clones take up around 0.92%. Sequences were obtained from blood, either unsorted or a sorted T cell fraction (not recorded which). The receptors shown here come from a male donor with ankylosing spondylitis. Each CDR3 is given with its conserved first and last residue. The D gene is left open where the match is weak. The size of a clone is reported for some rows only, either as once, few or many, or as a class for expanded clones.

>-|TRBJ1-4|TRBV25-1|-
CASSDFLQGYEKLFF
TGTGCCAGCAGTGATTTTTTGCAGGGATATGAAAAACTGTTTTTT
>few|TRBJ2-1|TRBV12-3/TRBV12-4|-
CASSLAGHNEQFF
TGTGCCAGCAGTTTAGCAGGCCACAATGAGCAGTTCTTC
>many|TRBJ2-3|TRBV5-1|-
CASSSPPGRFSSTDTQYF
TGCGCCAGCAGCTCCCCTCCGGGACGGTTCTCTAGCACAGATACGCAGTATTTT
>-|TRBJ1-6|TRBV10-3|-
CAIAPGDYNSPLHF
TGTGCCATCGCGCCAGGCGATTACAATTCACCCCTCCACTTT
>few|TRBJ1-1|TRBV6-4|-
CASSAAWDTEAFF
TGTGCCAGCAGTGCGGCGTGGGACACTGAAGCTTTCTTT
>-|TRBJ2-7|TRBV7-9|-
CASSLGREAYEQYF
TGTGCCAGCAGCCTGGGTCGGGAAGCCTACGAGCAGTACTTC
>few|TRBJ2-7|TRBV5-1|-
CASSLAPGGYYEQYF
TGCGCCAGCAGCTTGGCCCCAGGGGGGTACTACGAGCAGTACTTC
>few|TRBJ2-2|TRBV20-1|-
CSAREVVATNTGELFF
TGCAGTGCTAGAGAGGTCGTAGCGACGAACACCGGGGAGCTGTTTTTT
>few|TRBJ1-1|TRBV12-3/TRBV12-4|-
CASSLWAGRTQNTEAFF
TGTGCCAGCAGTTTATGGGCCGGGAGGACACAGAACACTGAAGCTTTCTTT
>few|TRBJ2-1|TRBV7-9|-
CASSLIQGNNEQFF
TGTGCCAGCAGCTTGATACAGGGTAACAATGAGCAGTTCTTC
>many|TRBJ1-6|TRBV12-3/TRBV12-4|TRBD1
CASRQGARNSPLHF
TGTGCCAGCAGACAGGGGGCCAGGAATTCACCCCTCCACTTT
>few|TRBJ2-3|TRBV6-5|TRBD1
CASSYGTASTDTQYF
TGTGCCAGCAGTTACGGGACAGCTTCAACAGATACGCAGTATTTT
>-|TRBJ1-3|TRBV18|-
CASGAGSGNTIYF
TGTGCCAGCGGCGCTGGGTCTGGAAACACCATATATTTT
>few|TRBJ2-2|TRBV20-1|-
CSARDLANTGELFF
TGCAGTGCTAGAGACCTGGCGAACACCGGGGAGCTGTTTTTT
>few|TRBJ1-1|TRBV29-1|-
CSVVGMNTEAFF
TGCAGCGTTGTTGGCATGAACACTGAAGCTTTCTTT
>-|TRBJ2-3|TRBV3-1|-
CASSQSRTDTQYF
TGTGCCAGCAGCCAAAGCCGCACAGATACGCAGTATTTT
>-|TRBJ2-3|TRBV20-1|TRBD1
CSLVPRQGLTDTQYF
TGCAGTCTCGTTCCGAGACAGGGTCTCACAGATACGCAGTATTTT
>few|TRBJ2-1|TRBV7-2|TRBD2
CASSLAIGGSRDEQFF
TGTGCCAGCAGCTTAGCTATAGGCGGGAGCCGAGATGAGCAGTTCTTC
>-|TRBJ1-2|TRBV6-5|TRBD1
CASSYYRTGGASGYTF
TGTGCCAGCAGTTACTATCGGACAGGGGGAGCCTCTGGCTACACCTTC
>few|TRBJ2-2|TRBV20-1|-
CSAREQTNTGELFF
TGCAGTGCTAGGGAACAGACGAACACCGGGGAGCTGTTTTTT
>-|TRBJ2-3|TRBV18|-
CASSYGQDTDTQYF
TGTGCCAGCTCTTACGGACAAGACACAGATACGCAGTATTTT
>-|TRBJ2-3|TRBV5-1|TRBD2
CASSLPSLAGGPGDTQYF
TGCGCCAGCAGCTTGCCTAGTCTAGCGGGAGGGCCGGGAGATACGCAGTATTTT
>-|TRBJ2-5|TRBV5-1|-
CASSFGYPQETQYF
TGCGCCAGCAGCTTCGGGTACCCCCAAGAGACCCAGTACTTC
>few|TRBJ1-2|TRBV4-1|TRBD1
CASSQVGQGTGYTF
TGCGCCAGCAGCCAAGTCGGACAGGGAACTGGCTACACCTTC
>-|TRBJ2-2|TRBV6-1|-
CASSPDRIRGELFF
TGTGCCAGCAGTCCGGACAGAATACGCGGGGAGCTGTTTTTT
>-|TRBJ1-1|TRBV28|-
CASSLSPAYTEAFF
TGTGCCAGCAGTTTGAGTCCAGCCTACACTGAAGCTTTCTTT
>-|TRBJ2-7|TRBV28|TRBD1
CASRSPGTGASYEQYF
TGTGCCAGCAGATCTCCCGGGACAGGGGCCTCCTACGAGCAGTACTTC
>-|TRBJ2-7|TRBV20-1|-
CSASSIFSGTAYEQYF
TGCAGTGCTAGTAGCATTTTCTCCGGGACTGCCTACGAGCAGTACTTC
>few|TRBJ2-5|TRBV5-1|-
CASSLWQGKETQYF
TGCGCCAGCAGCTTGTGGCAGGGGAAAGAGACCCAGTACTTC
>-|TRBJ2-5|TRBV5-1|TRBD2
CASSLTGTSGVQETQYF
TGCGCCAGCAGCCTAACCGGGACTAGCGGGGTACAAGAGACCCAGTACTTC
>few|TRBJ2-1|TRBV20-1|TRBD2
CSARSVGGRAPNEQFF
TGCAGTGCTAGATCGGTCGGCGGGAGGGCCCCCAATGAGCAGTTCTTC
>few|TRBJ2-5|TRBV20-1|-
CSARAGPQRTQYF
TGCAGTGCTAGGGCGGGACCCCAGAGGACCCAGTACTTC
>few|TRBJ2-5|TRBV18|-
CASSSGQQETQYF
TGTGCCAGCTCATCAGGACAACAAGAGACCCAGTACTTC
>many|TRBJ2-2|TRBV5-1|TRBD1
CASRPGTGTAGELFF
TGCGCCAGCAGACCCGGGACAGGGACCGCCGGGGAGCTGTTTTTT
>few|TRBJ1-1|TRBV5-5|-
CASSLEGRGTEAFF
TGTGCCAGCAGCTTGGAGGGCAGGGGAACTGAAGCTTTCTTT
>few|TRBJ2-2|TRBV30|-
CAWSTSRTQTGELFF
TGTGCCTGGAGCACCTCTAGGACACAGACCGGGGAGCTGTTTTTT
>few|TRBJ1-5|TRBV6-1|-
CASSELQGGQPQHF
TGTGCCAGCAGTGAATTACAGGGCGGTCAGCCCCAGCATTTT
>few|TRBJ2-7|TRBV20-1|-
CSARDSARLNEQYF
TGCAGTGCTAGAGATAGCGCGCGGCTAAACGAGCAGTACTTC
>-|TRBJ1-4|TRBV7-9|-
CASKGGPSEKLFF
TGTGCCAGCAAAGGTGGTCCGAGTGAAAAACTGTTTTTT
>-|TRBJ2-1|TRBV29-1|-
CSVSTPGGQWFINEQFF
TGCAGCGTGAGCACCCCTGGTGGTCAGTGGTTCATCAATGAGCAGTTCTTC
>few|TRBJ1-3|TRBV20-1|-
CSARVSVGDTIYF
TGCAGTGCTAGAGTGTCAGTCGGAGACACCATATATTTT
>-|TRBJ2-7|TRBV18|-
CASSLTSDASYEQYF
TGTGCCAGCTCACTCACCTCGGACGCCTCCTACGAGCAGTACTTC
>many|TRBJ2-3|TRBV5-1|TRBD2
CASSSGTSGRPTDTQYF
TGCGCCAGCAGCTCTGGGACTAGCGGGAGGCCCACAGATACGCAGTATTTT
>few|TRBJ2-1|TRBV11-2|-
CASSFPPDRQGRNEQFF
TGTGCCAGCAGCTTCCCACCCGACCGACAAGGGCGCAATGAGCAGTTCTTC
>-|TRBJ1-1|TRBV28|TRBD1
CASSSGTGGHSTEAFF
TGTGCCAGCAGTTCCGGGACAGGGGGGCATAGCACTGAAGCTTTCTTT
>few|TRBJ2-7|TRBV27|TRBD1
CASSQGQVSYEQYF
TGTGCCAGCAGTCAGGGACAGGTTTCCTACGAGCAGTACTTC
>few|TRBJ2-7|TRBV5-1|TRBD2
CASSITREAAYEQYF
TGCGCCAGCAGCATTACTCGGGAGGCCGCTTACGAGCAGTACTTC
>-|TRBJ2-2|TRBV3-1|-
CASSPLVTGELFF
TGTGCCAGCAGCCCTCTAGTCACCGGGGAGCTGTTTTTT
>-|TRBJ1-1|TRBV6-1|TRBD1
CASSRTGAQGTEAFF
TGTGCCAGCAGTCGGACAGGGGCGCAGGGCACTGAAGCTTTCTTT
>-|TRBJ2-7|TRBV25-1|-
CASSELGRKDPRCYF
TGTGCCAGCAGTGAACTCGGCAGGAAGGACCCAAGATGTTACTTC
>few|TRBJ1-1|TRBV5-1|-
CASSLGGGFEAFF
TGCGCCAGCAGCTTGGGCGGGGGTTTTGAAGCTTTCTTT
>few|TRBJ1-2|TRBV6-1|-
CASSESTYAGYGYTF
TGTGCCAGCAGTGAATCGACATATGCGGGGTATGGCTACACCTTC
>-|TRBJ1-5|TRBV4-1|-
CASSQVLGSNQPQHF
TGCGCCAGCAGCCAAGTTCTGGGAAGCAATCAGCCCCAGCATTTT
>few|TRBJ2-2|TRBV7-9|-
CASSLWTDTGELFF
TGTGCCAGCAGCCTGTGGACCGACACCGGGGAGCTGTTTTTT
>-|TRBJ2-3|TRBV6-2/TRBV6-3|TRBD2
CASRTLAGGSDTQYF
TGTGCCAGCAGGACCTTAGCGGGAGGATCGGATACGCAGTATTTT
>-|TRBJ1-2|TRBV6-1|-
CASSEAQGLYGYTF
TGTGCCAGCAGTGAAGCGCAGGGGTTGTATGGCTACACCTTC
>many|TRBJ2-3|TRBV12-3/TRBV12-4|-
CASSTSAEGDTQYF
TGTGCCAGCAGTACGAGCGCGGAAGGAGATACGCAGTATTTT
>many|TRBJ1-1|TRBV6-1|-
CASSPLGGNTEAFF
TGTGCCAGCAGTCCGCTGGGCGGAAACACTGAAGCTTTCTTT
>few|TRBJ2-7|TRBV27|TRBD2
CASTTGLAGDEQYF
TGTGCCAGCACCACGGGACTAGCGGGAGACGAGCAGTACTTC